This TCR beta chain originates from a study of CD4+ T cells in melanoma. Clones were read by immunoSEQ multiplex PCR, and TCRdb kept only the in-frame ones, dropping some. The sample lists around 55,000 clones, more than 60% seen once, with 4.5% to 6% in the top ten. V was cut by 1 base and J by 7 bases, with 20 bases left in between. The length of the CDR3 is 17 residues. Germline CDR1 MNHNS, CDR2 SASEGT. J is TRBJ2-1 and V is TRBV6-1; perhaps TRBD1 as D (5 bases). The receptor was isolated from a human donor with melanoma. The sequencing sample was made of tumor tissue. The CDR3 loop reads CASSEVPGSQLWNEQFF. The CDR3 nucleotides read TGTGCCAGCAGTGAAGTTCCAGGGTCGCAATTGTGGAATGAGCAGTTCTTC.